This T cell receptor (beta chain) was identified in a study of control samples from healthy donors and cancer patients. CDR3 length: 14 amino acids. Germline V gene data show CDR1 as SGHNT and CDR2 as YYREEE (reference sequence). With 4 bases clipped from V and 5 bases from J, the junction kept 5 bases outside the gene matches. TCRdb keeps only in-frame clones here, not all; method: immunoSEQ multiplex PCR. In the table there are roughly 89,000 clones, roughly nine tenths of which are singletons. The genes are TRBV5-4 and TRBJ2-1, with 8 nucleotides matching TRBD2. Sequencing was performed on blood. This sequence originates from a man aged 50-60 years in good health. CDR3: CASSLSGSNNEQFF. CDR3 nucleotides: TGTGCCAGCAGCCTCAGCGGGAGTAACAATGAGCAGTTCTTC.